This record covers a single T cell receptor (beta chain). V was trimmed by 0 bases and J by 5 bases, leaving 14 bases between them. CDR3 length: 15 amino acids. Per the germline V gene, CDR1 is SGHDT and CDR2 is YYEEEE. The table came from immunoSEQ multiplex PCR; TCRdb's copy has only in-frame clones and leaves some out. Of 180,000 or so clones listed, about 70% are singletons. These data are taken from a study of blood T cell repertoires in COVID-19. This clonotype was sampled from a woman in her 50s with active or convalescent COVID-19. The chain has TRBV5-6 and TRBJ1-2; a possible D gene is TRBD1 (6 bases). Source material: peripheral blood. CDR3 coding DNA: TGTGCCAGCAGCTTGGAATCCCAGGGGTGGTATGGCTACACCTTC. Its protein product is CASSLESQGWYGYTF.